This TCR beta chain was obtained from a study of T cells after yellow fever vaccination. Study background: Fractions of low cell number were prepared using SMART-Seq v4 Ultra Low Input. Study-level findings and limits: Peak timing came faster in the weaker secondary response, day 5 versus 15. Booster samples showed a return of most primary-vaccination clones (roughly 96% CD4, approximately 90% CD8).

As to this clonotype: What it binds is not known.

The V gene end was trimmed by 4 bases and the J gene end by 7 bases; junction bases not matched to a gene: 9. Germline V gives CDR1 SGHRS, CDR2 YFSETQ. The CDR3 consists of 14 residues. Each CDR3 protein is one row after TCRdb ran MiXCR on the 5' RACE reads. The sample lists a few hundred thousand distinct CDR3 sequences, roughly 11% occurring once. The J gene is TRBJ2-3, the V gene TRBV5-1; 7 bases match TRBD2. This TCR came from a man between 18 and 35 years old who received the YFV17D yellow fever vaccine. The specimen was PBMCs, collected on the day of the first yellow fever vaccination. The DNA for the CDR3 is TGCGCCAGCAGCCCCGGGACTAATTCAAATACGCAGTATTTT. This gives the protein CASSPGTNSNTQYF. Using reference TRBV5-1 and TRBJ2-3 for the parts outside the CDR3, the full variable domain is KAGVTQTPRYLIKTRGQQVTLSCSPISGHRSVSWYQQTPGQGLQFLFEYFSETQRNKGNFPGRFSGRQFSNSRSEMNVSTLELGDSALYLCASSPGTNSNTQYFGPGTRLTVL.